The present TCR beta chain was sequenced within a study of blood T cell repertoires in COVID-19. Study-wide context: Sample material is recorded as cDNA or gDNA derived from T cells, B-cell-depleted T cells, or PBMCs.

This clone was recorded only once. Some clones are missing from TCRdb's copy, which holds only in-frame ones; the method was immunoSEQ multiplex PCR. The sample lists around 140,000 clones; almost 85% were seen once. Sequencing used peripheral blood. This receptor was taken from a man aged 55 to 70 with acute or convalescent COVID-19.

Here the CDR3 reads CASSIEAPLQPQHF. CDR3 coding DNA: TGTGCCAGTAGTATAGAAGCACCGCTTCAGCCCCAGCATTTT. The genes are TRBV19 and TRBJ1-5; no definite D call. V was cut by 0 bases and J by 6 bases, with 9 bases left in between. The CDR3 sequence is 14 residues long. CDR1 and CDR2 from the germline V gene are LNHDA and SQIVND (reference sequence).